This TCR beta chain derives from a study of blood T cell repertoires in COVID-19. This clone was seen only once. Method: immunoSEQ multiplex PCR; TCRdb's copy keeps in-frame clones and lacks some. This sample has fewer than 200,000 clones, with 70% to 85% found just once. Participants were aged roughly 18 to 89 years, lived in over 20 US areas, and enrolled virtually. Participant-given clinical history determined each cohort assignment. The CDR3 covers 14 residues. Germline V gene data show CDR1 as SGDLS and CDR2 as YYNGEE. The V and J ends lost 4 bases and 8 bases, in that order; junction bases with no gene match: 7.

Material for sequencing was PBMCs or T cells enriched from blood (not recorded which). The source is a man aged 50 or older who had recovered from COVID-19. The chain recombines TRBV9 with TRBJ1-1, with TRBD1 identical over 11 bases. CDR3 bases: TGTGCCAGCAGCCCTCGGACAGGGGGCGCAGAAGCTTTCTTT. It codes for CASSPRTGGAEAFF.